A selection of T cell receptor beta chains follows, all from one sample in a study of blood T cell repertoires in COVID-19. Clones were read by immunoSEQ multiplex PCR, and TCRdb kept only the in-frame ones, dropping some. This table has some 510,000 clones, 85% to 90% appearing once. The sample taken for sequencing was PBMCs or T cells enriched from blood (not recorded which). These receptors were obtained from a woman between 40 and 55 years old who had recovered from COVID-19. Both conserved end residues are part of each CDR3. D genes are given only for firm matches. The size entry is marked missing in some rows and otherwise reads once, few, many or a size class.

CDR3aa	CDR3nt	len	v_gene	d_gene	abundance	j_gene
CASSSPTSGVVGTHNEQFF	TGTGCCAGCAGTTCCCCAACTTCCGGGGTGGTCGGAACTCACAATGAGCAGTTCTTC	19	TRBV28	NA	NA	TRBJ2-1
CASSAGTLYNEQFF	TGTGCCAGCAGTGCCGGGACATTATACAATGAGCAGTTCTTC	14	TRBV27	NA	NA	TRBJ2-1
CASSADGGTEAFF	TGTGCCAGCAGCGCAGACGGGGGCACTGAAGCTTTCTTT	13	TRBV9	NA	NA	TRBJ1-1
CASSQPGTSGRNEQFF	TGTGCCAGCAGCCAACCCGGGACTAGCGGGAGAAATGAGCAGTTCTTC	16	TRBV7-8	TRBD2	NA	TRBJ2-1
CASSSGSNYGYTF	TGTGCCAGCAGTTCAGGGTCTAACTATGGCTACACCTTC	13	TRBV12-3/TRBV12-4	NA	NA	TRBJ1-2
CASSYFIGSGNTIYF	TGTGCCAGCAGTTATTTCATTGGGAGTGGAAACACCATATATTTT	15	TRBV6-5	NA	NA	TRBJ1-3
CASSGDILTTYEQYF	TGTGCCAGCAGTGGGGACATTTTGACGACCTACGAGCAGTACTTC	15	TRBV6-6	NA	NA	TRBJ2-7
CASSLAGVSYYTEAFF	TGTGCCAGCAGCTTAGCGGGGGTTTCGTATTACACTGAAGCTTTCTTT	16	TRBV11-2	NA	NA	TRBJ1-1
CASSIITGGPETQYF	TGTGCCAGTAGTATTATTACGGGAGGGCCAGAGACCCAGTACTTC	15	TRBV19	TRBD2	once	TRBJ2-5
CASRPRTDTYNEQFF	TGTGCCAGCAGACCCCGGACAGACACTTACAATGAGCAGTTCTTC	15	TRBV5-6	NA	once	TRBJ2-1
CASSIPPGGQQPQHF	TGTGCCAGTAGTATCCCCCCGGGGGGACAACAGCCCCAGCATTTT	15	TRBV19	NA	NA	TRBJ1-5
CVKPVGQGSYGYTF	TGTGTCAAACCGGTGGGACAGGGAAGCTATGGCTACACCTTC	14	TRBV24-1	TRBD1	NA	TRBJ1-2
CASSSFTDTQYF	TGTGCCAGCAGTTCTTTCACAGATACGCAGTATTTT	12	TRBV2	NA	NA	TRBJ2-3
CASSVQGAGNTEAFF	TGTGCCAGCAGCGTTCAGGGGGCAGGGAACACTGAAGCTTTCTTT	15	TRBV9	TRBD1	NA	TRBJ1-1
CASSQDTGPQHF	TGCGCCAGCAGCCAAGATACGGGGCCCCAGCATTTT	12	TRBV4-3	NA	few	TRBJ1-5
CASSYSEAFYGQYF	TGTGCCAGCAGTTACTCCGAAGCCTTTTATGGGCAGTACTTC	14	TRBV6-5	NA	NA	TRBJ2-7
CASSLDRMNTEAFF	TGTGCCAGCAGCTTAGACAGGATGAACACTGAAGCTTTCTTT	14	TRBV11-3	NA	few	TRBJ1-1
CASSYRSQGNYGYTF	TGTGCCAGCAGTTACCGTTCACAGGGTAACTATGGCTACACCTTC	15	TRBV6-5	NA	NA	TRBJ1-2
CASSPVLGGANYGYTF	TGTGCCAGCAGCCCCGTTCTCGGGGGAGCGAACTATGGCTACACCTTC	16	TRBV3-1/TRBV3-2	NA	few	TRBJ1-2
CASSLTGTGGDTIYF	TGTGCCAGCAGCTTAACAGGGACCGGCGGAGACACCATATATTTT	15	TRBV5-6	NA	few	TRBJ1-3
CASSHRGGETQYF	TGTGCCAGCAGTCACAGGGGGGGGGAGACCCAGTACTTC	13	TRBV6-5	NA	NA	TRBJ2-5
CATSDLSGEQFF	TGTGCCACCAGTGACCTTTCGGGTGAGCAGTTCTTC	12	TRBV24-1	NA	NA	TRBJ2-1
CAIRKTSGFTDTQYF	TGTGCCATCAGGAAGACTAGCGGTTTCACAGATACGCAGTATTTT	15	TRBV10-3	TRBD2	NA	TRBJ2-3
CASSQEAWSLAGNYEQYF	TGTGCCAGCAGCCAAGAAGCGTGGAGCCTAGCGGGCAACTACGAGCAGTACTTC	18	TRBV3-1/TRBV3-2	TRBD2	NA	TRBJ2-7
CASSLVTGDYGYTF	TGTGCCAGCAGCTTGGTTACAGGGGACTATGGCTACACCTTC	14	TRBV5-4	TRBD1	once	TRBJ1-2
CASSPGVQGYTF	TGTGCCAGCAGCCCAGGGGTACAAGGCTACACCTTC	12	TRBV5-4	NA	NA	TRBJ1-2
CASSLVPKQREAFYNEQFF	TGTGCCAGCAGCTTAGTTCCAAAGCAGCGGGAGGCATTTTACAATGAGCAGTTCTTC	19	TRBV7-9	TRBD2	NA	TRBJ2-1
CASSDSASGIGEQFF	TGTGCCAGCAGTGACTCAGCTAGCGGGATCGGTGAGCAGTTCTTC	15	TRBV6-4	TRBD2	NA	TRBJ2-1
CASSAERGQRSPELFF	TGTGCCAGCAGCGCGGAGCGAGGACAGCGGTCCCCGGAGCTGTTTTTT	16	TRBV9	NA	NA	TRBJ2-2
CASSLGQNTEAFF	TGTGCCAGCAGCTTAGGTCAGAACACTGAAGCTTTCTTT	13	TRBV11-3	NA	once	TRBJ1-1
CASSTWTSERNEQFF	TGTGCCAGTAGTACTTGGACTAGCGAGCGCAATGAGCAGTTCTTC	15	TRBV19	TRBD2	NA	TRBJ2-1
CASSAGPLSGANVLTF	TGTGCCAGTAGTGCGGGACCGCTCTCTGGGGCCAACGTCCTGACTTTC	16	TRBV19	NA	once	TRBJ2-6
CASSQDRDARGYTF	TGTGCCAGCAGCCAAGATCGGGATGCGCGGGGCTACACCTTC	14	TRBV3-1/TRBV3-2	NA	NA	TRBJ1-2
CACASGRAVISTDTQYF	TGCGCCTGCGCTAGCGGGAGGGCCGTAATAAGCACAGATACGCAGTATTTT	17	TRBV5-1	TRBD2	NA	TRBJ2-3
CASSLKSGRARVTGELFF	TGTGCCAGCAGCTTGAAAAGCGGGAGGGCCCGAGTCACCGGGGAGCTGTTTTTT	18	TRBV7-9	TRBD2	many	TRBJ2-2
CASSQSFADEQFF	TGTGCCAGCAGCCAATCTTTCGCAGATGAGCAGTTCTTC	13	TRBV16	NA	NA	TRBJ2-1
CASSYSGQGWDGYTF	TGTGCCAGCAGTTACTCCGGCCAGGGATGGGATGGCTACACCTTC	15	TRBV6-2/TRBV6-3	NA	NA	TRBJ1-2
CASSSGRGRDYGYTF	TGTGCCAGCAGTTCCGGACGGGGGAGGGACTATGGCTACACCTTC	15	TRBV6-1	NA	NA	TRBJ1-2
CASSESGAGELFF	TGCGCCAGCAGTGAGTCAGGGGCCGGGGAGCTGTTTTTT	13	TRBV10-2	NA	NA	TRBJ2-2
CASSISRGNQPQHF	TGTGCCAGTAGTATATCCAGGGGCAATCAGCCCCAGCATTTT	14	TRBV19	NA	few	TRBJ1-5
CASSYASGSYNEQFF	TGTGCCAGCAGTTATGCTAGCGGGAGTTACAATGAGCAGTTCTTC	15	TRBV6-5	TRBD2	NA	TRBJ2-1
CASSLRAGGGYTF	TGTGCCAGCAGTTTACGCGCGGGGGGTGGCTACACCTTC	13	TRBV12-3/TRBV12-4	NA	once	TRBJ1-2
CASSHPDNYNEQFF	TGTGCCAGCAGCCATCCGGACAACTACAATGAGCAGTTCTTC	14	TRBV4-2	NA	NA	TRBJ2-1
CASSFGQTYEQYF	TGTGCCAGCAGCTTCGGACAAACCTACGAGCAGTACTTC	13	TRBV5-6	NA	NA	TRBJ2-7
CASSLDAGSSGYTF	TGTGCCAGCAGCTTAGACGCGGGGTCTAGTGGCTACACCTTC	14	TRBV7-2	NA	NA	TRBJ1-2
CASSSEGLLYSGANVLTF	TGTGCCAGCAGCTCAGAGGGCTTATTATACTCTGGGGCCAACGTCCTGACTTTC	18	TRBV5-5	NA	NA	TRBJ2-6